The TCR beta chain described here comes from a study of T cells in localized non-small cell lung cancer. With 0 bases removed from V and 2 bases from J, the gap between germline ends came to 9 bases. Germline loops: CDR1 SGHRS, CDR2 YFSETQ. The CDR3 spans 15 residues. This table comes from immunoSEQ multiplex PCR, and its TCRdb copy is limited to in-frame clones, with some not included. The sample records 18,000 or so clones, over 80% being singletons. The specimen was peripheral blood, collected before any cancer treatment. This chain links TRBV5-1 with TRBJ1-5; D unclear. This TCR derives from a female donor over 55 with stage I lung adenocarcinoma. The CDR3 nucleotides are TGCGCCAGCAGCTTGGGACCGCTTGGCAATCAGCCCCAGCATTTT. It codes for CASSLGPLGNQPQHF.